The source of this T cell receptor (beta chain) is a study of post-analysis software for immune sequencing data. Prepared libraries of TCR beta cDNA carried unique molecular identifiers. T cells numbering roughly 1 to 10 million yielded cDNA molecules that totaled some 500,000. TCRdb ran MiXCR on the PCR reads and lists one entry per CDR3 protein. The sample yields hundreds of thousands of distinct CDR3 sequences, over 35% seen once. The study, taken as a whole, reports: When compared against controls, multiple sclerosis patients showed significantly lower normalized Chao1 diversity. Clustering by F measure revealed strong co-clustering among samples prepared together in one batch. TRBV5-6, TRBV5-1 and TRBV20-1 were among four or five TRBV segments more frequent in patients than controls.

On this clonotype itself: Its target is not known.

Deletions cut 10 bases from V and 7 bases from J, with 12 bases between. The CDR3 contains 11 residues. The germline V gene has CDR1 SGHRS and CDR2 YFSETQ. The sequence derives from a girl between 10 and 17 years old with multiple sclerosis. Sequenced material: blood. V usage is TRBV5-1 and J usage is TRBJ2-1; D is perhaps TRBD2 (5 bases). CDR3 residues: CARFEGNEQFF. Here the CDR3 DNA reads TGCGCCCGATTTGAGGGAAATGAGCAGTTCTTC.